This TCR beta chain appears in the sequencing data of a study of blood T cells in healthy people across ages. A sample-barcoded 5' primer and a J-beta primer mix were used in a second PCR of about 7 to 11 cycles. TCRdb used MiXCR to reprocess the 5' RACE reads, holding one entry per CDR3 protein. The sample has over a million distinct CDR3 sequences, around 42% seen once. Overall study findings and caveats: Estimated diversity, derived from one million T cells, was regarded as an underestimate. The CMV status of each donor remained undetermined, and this could have confounded shifts in expanded clonotypes. Unsorted PBMCs blocked a conclusive comparison of naive and antigen-experienced cells. Naive T cell percentage showed a strong correlation with TCR beta diversity.

Of note for this clonotype: Antigen specificity is unknown.

Trimming at V came to 1 base and at J to 6 bases, leaving 5 bases not matched to a gene. Germline V lookup: CDR1 DFQATT, CDR2 SNEGSKA (reference sequence). This CDR3 contains 15 residues. Material for sequencing was blood. The chain employs TRBV20-1 and TRBJ2-2, with 10 bases matching TRBD2. The sequence came from a young woman in good health. The CDR3 nucleotides read TGCAGTGCTAGAGTCCTAGCGGGAGTGGCCGGGGAGCTGTTTTTT. Residues: CSARVLAGVAGELFF.